The TCR beta chain described here comes from a study of T cell responses to AZD1222 COVID-19 vaccine. Points from the study as a whole: Repertoire sampling happened only post peak T cell response. Only a handful of AZD1222 recipients were seropositive at baseline. Donors skewed white British and female; clonal diversity was possibly underestimated. CD4 TCRs linked to vaccination spanned spike, dominating at 160-218 and 743-854.

Clones were sequenced by immunoSEQ multiplex PCR, and TCRdb holds only the in-frame ones, with some missing. Of 80,000 or so clones detected, nearly 90% appear once; the ten largest clones hold approximately 1.5%. Per the germline V gene, CDR1 is SQVTM and CDR2 is ANQGSEA. This CDR3 spans 14 amino acids. Trimming removed 3 bases at V and 8 bases at J, with 19 bases between. In the case of this clone: Its antigen is unidentified.

The rearrangement uses TRBV29-1 and TRBJ1-2, with unresolved D. This sample comprised peripheral blood, obtained on day 0 of AZD1222 vaccination. The clonotype originates from an adult in good health. The CDR3 DNA reads as TGCAGCGTTGAGAGGAGCGGATGGGCGATCGGCTACACCTTC. Its translation: CSVERSGWAIGYTF.